The 9 T cell receptor beta chains given below trace back to one sample, sequenced in a study of CD8 T cells in Susac syndrome. It was with random hexamers that about 0.45 to 1 ug RNA was reverse transcribed. TCRdb fed the immunoSEQ multiplex PCR reads into MiXCR, producing one record per CDR3 protein. The data hold 300,000 or so distinct CDR3 sequences, with about 90% observed a single time. The sample comprised CD4+ T cells from PBMCs. These receptor sequences come from a human donor with multiple sclerosis.

Concerning this clonotype: The germline gene is not matched at one end of the junction; a read error may be the cause. V and J are TRBV20-1 and TRBJ2-3; tentative D call: TRBD1 (5 bases). CDR3 size: 12 residues. Germline values: CDR1 DFQATT, CDR2 SNEGSKA (reference sequence). The chain's CDR3 is CSARQGTDTQYF. As DNA, the CDR3 is TGCAGTGCTAGACAGGGCACCGATACGCAGTATTTT.

The V gene is TRBV7-2, the J gene TRBJ2-7; D is unresolved. The ends were cut back, 5 bases at V and 4 bases at J, with 15 bases in the middle. The CDR3 loop spans 14 amino acids. Looked up from germline, CDR1 is SGHTA and CDR2 is FQGNSA. In DNA form, the CDR3 reads TGTGCCAGCAGCACACATCCGGGTACTTACGAGCAGTACTTC. Protein sequence: CASSTHPGTYEQYF.

The rearrangement uses TRBV19 and TRBJ2-1, with TRBD2 identical over 10 bases. Germline CDR1 and CDR2: LNHDA and SQIVND (reference sequence). The length of the CDR3 is 16 residues. With V trimmed by 5 bases and J by 6 bases, 10 bases remained unmatched. The CDR3 nucleotides read TGTGCCAGTAGTTCCCAAACTAGCGGGGCGGGCAATGAGCAGTTCTTC. Translating gives CASSSQTSGAGNEQFF.

This sequence joins TRBV7-9 and TRBJ1-1, with D unresolved. The CDR3 is made up of 15 amino acids. From germline, CDR1 is SEHNR and CDR2 FQNEAQ (reference sequence). The ends were cut back, 5 bases at V and 5 bases at J, with 18 bases in the middle. The CDR3 nucleotides read TGTGCCAGCAGCAGCCTAAGGGAGGCTGGGACTGAAGCTTTCTTT. This codes for CASSSLREAGTEAFF.

The V call is TRBV3-1, the J call TRBJ1-4; 8 bases line up with TRBD1. The CDR3 runs 15 residues. Germline loops: CDR1 LGHDT, CDR2 YNNKEL (reference sequence). V lost 3 bases, J lost 4 bases, and 4 bases stayed unmatched. The CDR3 sequence: CASSHWDRINEKLFF. The CDR3 nucleotides are TGTGCCAGCAGCCATTGGGACAGGATTAATGAAAAACTGTTTTTT.

The genes are TRBV12-3 or TRBV12-4 and TRBJ1-1; possibly TRBD1 for D (5 bases). Trimming removed 2 bases from V and 1 base from J, with 17 bases in between. The CDR3 has 17 amino acids. The CDR3 DNA is TGTGCCAGCAGTTTACTAGGGGTCGGGACGGCGAACACTGAAGCTTTCTTT. Encoded protein: CASSLLGVGTANTEAFF.

Here the CDR3 DNA reads TGTGCCAGCAGTTTGGGCCGGGAAGAAGCTTTCTTT. Its translation is CASSLGREEAFF. The chain uses TRBV12-3 or TRBV12-4 and TRBJ1-1; D gene uncertain. Trimming removed 3 bases at V and 8 bases at J, with 10 bases between. This CDR3 comprises 12 residues.

This chain joins TRBV19 and TRBJ2-7; TRBD1 matches 7 bases. Germline V lookup: CDR1 LNHDA, CDR2 SQIVND (reference sequence). There are 15 residues in the CDR3. V dropped 4 bases and J dropped 2; count of bases not matched to a gene: 8. CDR3 nucleotides: TGTGCCAGTAGTACTCGGGACAGAATGCCCTACGAGCAGTACTTC. Translating it yields CASSTRDRMPYEQYF.

This CDR3 is CASSLDVGSLYEQYF. The DNA for the CDR3 is TGCGCCAGCAGCTTGGATGTAGGATCCCTCTACGAGCAGTACTTC. J is TRBJ2-7 and V is TRBV5-1, with D hard to call. CDR1 is SGHRS and CDR2 is YFSETQ in the germline V gene. V was shortened by 0 bases and J by 3 bases, with 13 bases between the two germline ends. This CDR3 is 15 amino acids long. Complete variable domain (other parts from reference TRBV5-1 and TRBJ2-7): KAGVTQTPRYLIKTRGQQVTLSCSPISGHRSVSWYQQTPGQGLQFLFEYFSETQRNKGNFPGRFSGRQFSNSRSEMNVSTLELGDSALYLCASSLDVGSLYEQYFGPGTRLTVT.